This T cell receptor beta chain was sequenced in a study of blood T cell repertoires in COVID-19. Study as a whole: Acute and convalescent COVID-19 samples came from the United States, Italy and Spain. Sources were T cells, B-cell-depleted T cells, or PBMCs; the material itself was cDNA or gDNA.

In the original processing: Amplification of reference gene primers was used by the study to estimate nucleated cell counts. Profiled with immunoSEQ multiplex PCR; TCRdb holds only in-frame clones, not every one. V and J calls and clone size are given by that table; D and trimming were obtained from the DNA. Among 80,000 to 100,000 clones, around nine tenths were seen once, and the ten largest hold 15% to 20%. Germline V gene lookup returns CDR1 SGHRS and CDR2 YFSETQ. This CDR3 has 15 amino acids. The V and J ends lost 2 bases and 3 bases, in that order; junction bases with no gene match: 4. The chain has TRBV5-1 and TRBJ2-1; 8 positions agree with TRBD1. The receptor was isolated from a woman aged 80 or over with acute or convalescent COVID-19. Sequenced input: peripheral blood. CDR3: CASSFSGTGYNEQFF. The CDR3 nucleotides read TGCGCCAGCAGCTTTTCCGGGACAGGCTACAATGAGCAGTTCTTC.